The rows below give T cell receptor beta chains drawn from one sample of a study of PD-L1 blockade in urothelial cancer. The assay was immunoSEQ multiplex PCR, and TCRdb's table has in-frame clones only and misses some. The data contain about 63,000 clones, more than 80% of them seen just once; the ten biggest clones take up around 5.7%. The sequencing here drew on PBMCs, taken around atezolizumab (anti-PD-L1) treatment. All receptors derive from a man in his 70s with urothelial cancer. Each CDR3 is given with its conserved first and last residue. D genes are given only for firm matches. The listing skips clone size in some rows; elsewhere it reads once, few, many or a size class.

16	NA	TRBV15	NA	TRBJ1-3	TGTGCCACCAGCAGAGGGTCACAGGCCTCTGGAAACACCATATATTTT	CATSRGSQASGNTIYF
14	NA	TRBV7-2	NA	TRBJ2-7	TGTGCCAGCAGCTTAGTGGGACATCTGGAAAAGCAGTACTTC	CASSLVGHLEKQYF
13	NA	TRBV4-1	TRBD2	TRBJ2-1	TGCGCCAGCAGCCCTAGCGGGCGGGGTGAGCAGTTCTTC	CASSPSGRGEQFF
15	NA	TRBV5-1	TRBD1	TRBJ2-6	TGCGCCAGCAGACAGGGGGCCGGTGGGGCCAACGTCCTGACTTTC	CASRQGAGGANVLTF
15	NA	TRBV5-1	TRBD2	TRBJ2-2	TGCGCCAGCAGCTTGGCACGGGAGGGCCCCGGGGAGCTGTTTTTT	CASSLAREGPGELFF
13	NA	TRBV9	NA	TRBJ1-3	TGTGCCAGCAGTTTACTCTCTGGAAACACCATATATTTT	CASSLLSGNTIYF
13	NA	TRBV5-4	TRBD1	TRBJ1-4	TGTGCCAGCAGCGGACAGGGGGATGAAAAACTGTTTTTT	CASSGQGDEKLFF
15	NA	TRBV7-2	TRBD2	TRBJ2-1	TGTGCCAGCAGCTCCGGGGGGTCCGACTACAATGAGCAGTTCTTC	CASSSGGSDYNEQFF
14	few	TRBV6-1	NA	TRBJ2-7	TGTACCAAACCGGGTCGTATAACGGGCTACGAGCAGTACTTC	CTKPGRITGYEQYF
14	NA	TRBV11-3	TRBD2	TRBJ2-7	TGTGCCAGCAGCTTAGGCCGGGCTAGCGGGGAGCAGTACTTC	CASSLGRASGEQYF
13	NA	TRBV6-4	NA	TRBJ2-2	TGTGCCAGCAGTCAACAGGGCACCGGGGAGCTGTTTTTT	CASSQQGTGELFF
15	few	TRBV7-2	NA	TRBJ2-7	TGTGCCAGCAGCTTAGCGGCCCAGGGTACCTACGAGCAGTACTTC	CASSLAAQGTYEQYF
16	NA	TRBV19	TRBD1	TRBJ1-2	TGTGCCAGTAGTAGGCGGACAGGGGGCGCCGGCTATGGCTACACCTTC	CASSRRTGGAGYGYTF
12	NA	TRBV13	NA	TRBJ2-7	TGTGCCAGCAGCCCAGGGTTAGGTGAGCAGTACTTC	CASSPGLGEQYF
13	once	TRBV7-9	TRBD1	TRBJ1-5	TGTGCCAGCAGCCCAACAGGGGATCAGCCCCAGCATTTT	CASSPTGDQPQHF
15	NA	TRBV5-1	TRBD1	TRBJ2-2	TGCGCCAGCAGCCACGCAGGGGGCGACACCGGGGAGCTGTTTTTT	CASSHAGGDTGELFF
14	NA	TRBV5-8	TRBD1	TRBJ2-7	TGTGCCAGCAGCCCACGGGACAGAACCTACGAGCAGTACTTC	CASSPRDRTYEQYF
16	NA	TRBV7-6	NA	TRBJ2-3	TGTGCCAGCAGCTTCCTTGGGGGACACCTCACAGATACGCAGTATTTT	CASSFLGGHLTDTQYF
13	NA	TRBV7-3	NA	TRBJ2-2	TGTGCCAGCAGCTTAATCCAGGGCGTGGAGCTGTTTTTT	CASSLIQGVELFF
14	NA	TRBV7-9	NA	TRBJ1-1	TGTGCCAGCAGCTACCTGGAGGGGGGGACTGAAGCTTTCTTT	CASSYLEGGTEAFF
13	NA	TRBV30	TRBD1	TRBJ1-2	TGTGCCTGGAGTTTAAACAGGGGGTATGGCTACACCTTC	CAWSLNRGYGYTF